Listed below are T cell receptor beta chains from one sample, sequenced in a study of T cell responses to AZD1222 COVID-19 vaccine. Here immunoSEQ multiplex PCR was the method, and the copy in TCRdb shows in-frame clones only, minus some. Among 66,000 or so clones listed, about 90% were seen once. Specimen: peripheral blood, collected on day 0 of AZD1222 vaccination. The receptor set was obtained from an adult in good health. Both conserved end residues are part of each CDR3. A D gene is named only where the DNA matches it firmly. Expanded clones get a size class; other rows say once, few or many, or leave the size out.

size | J | V | D | DNA | CDR3
. | TRBJ1-1 | TRBV6-4 | . | TGTGCCAGCAGTGAAAGAGGGGATAAGACTGAAGCTTTCTTT | CASSERGDKTEAFF
. | TRBJ2-1 | TRBV6-6 | . | TGTGCCAGCAGTATCGACAATGAGCAGTTCTTC | CASSIDNEQFF
. | TRBJ1-5 | TRBV18 | . | TGTGCCAGCTCACCACCGGAGATGGATCAGCCCCAGCATTTT | CASSPPEMDQPQHF
. | TRBJ2-5 | TRBV7-7 | . | TGTGCTAGCAGCCGGGGGGCTGGGGAGACCCAGTACTTC | CASSRGAGETQYF
. | TRBJ1-1 | TRBV7-9 | . | TGTGCCAGCAGCTTAGAGGGGGAAACTGAAGCTTTCTTT | CASSLEGETEAFF
. | TRBJ2-7 | TRBV3-1/TRBV3-2 | TRBD2 | TGTGCCAGCAGCCCAAACTCGCCCGGGGGGGAGTTCTACGAGCAGTACTTC | CASSPNSPGGEFYEQYF
. | TRBJ1-4 | TRBV7-8 | TRBD1 | TGTGCCAGCAGCTTAGAGGGGACAGGGGATGAAAAACTGTTTTTT | CASSLEGTGDEKLFF
. | TRBJ1-5 | TRBV27 | . | TGTGCCAGCAGTTTAGGAGGGAACGGACAGCCCCAGCATTTT | CASSLGGNGQPQHF
. | TRBJ1-5 | TRBV7-9 | . | TGTGCCAGCAGCCCTCCCAGGGGGCCCCAGCATTTT | CASSPPRGPQHF
. | TRBJ2-3 | TRBV7-2 | . | TGTGCCAGCAGCCTTTGGGCCCGAAAGGGCACAGATACGCAGTATTTT | CASSLWARKGTDTQYF
. | TRBJ2-7 | TRBV4-3 | . | TGCGCCAGCAGCCCTTCATCCGGGACAGCAGATTACCGGGGGTACGAGCAGTACTTC | CASSPSSGTADYRGYEQYF
. | TRBJ2-7 | TRBV28 | . | TGTGCCAGCAGTCGCCGTTGGTCAACAAGCTCCTACGAGCAGTACTTC | CASSRRWSTSSYEQYF
. | TRBJ1-2 | TRBV27 | . | TGTGCCAGCGCCAACCCGACAGGATACTATGGCTACACCTTC | CASANPTGYYGYTF
. | TRBJ1-1 | TRBV5-1 | TRBD1 | TGCGCCAGCAGCTTGGAGGGGGCAGGGGGACAGGGTACTGAAGCTTTCTTT | CASSLEGAGGQGTEAFF
. | TRBJ2-2 | TRBV10-3 | . | TGTGCCATCAGTGACATAGATTCCGAGGACCGCTCCGGGGAGCTGTTTTTT | CAISDIDSEDRSGELFF
few | TRBJ2-7 | TRBV6-5 | TRBD1 | TGTGCCAGCAGTTCGGGACAGGCTCTCTACGAGCAGTACTTC | CASSSGQALYEQYF
. | TRBJ1-1 | TRBV5-1 | TRBD1 | TGCGCCAGCAGCCCGGAAGTGACAGGGTGGGCTTTCTTT | CASSPEVTGWAFF
. | TRBJ1-1 | TRBV5-1 | . | TGCGCCAGCAGCCTCCCGGGGGGCACTGAAGCTTTCTTT | CASSLPGGTEAFF
. | TRBJ2-7 | TRBV6-5 | . | TGTGCCAGCAGCCTCATCGGTTGGGAACAGTACTTC | CASSLIGWEQYF
. | TRBJ2-7 | TRBV6-5 | TRBD2 | TGTGCCAGCCGAGCTGGACTAGGAAGGGGCGAGCAGTACTTC | CASRAGLGRGEQYF
. | TRBJ2-1 | TRBV7-6 | TRBD2 | TGTGCCAGCAGCCCTCTAGCGGGAAGTTACAATGAGCAGTTCTTC | CASSPLAGSYNEQFF
. | TRBJ2-7 | TRBV5-4 | . | TGTGCCAGCAGCTTGGTTGTAGGCAGCTCCTACGAGCAGTACTTC | CASSLVVGSSYEQYF
. | TRBJ2-1 | TRBV7-9 | . | TGTGCCAGCAGCTTAGTTATACGGGGCAATGAGCAGTTCTTC | CASSLVIRGNEQFF
. | TRBJ2-7 | TRBV6-5 | TRBD1 | TGTGCCAGCAGAAAACAGGGGCTCACTCCCAACGAGCAGTACTTC | CASRKQGLTPNEQYF
once | TRBJ1-2 | TRBV5-1 | TRBD1 | TGCGCCAGCAGCTTGACCCCCCTACAGGGGGCAGGCTACACCTTC | CASSLTPLQGAGYTF
. | TRBJ2-1 | TRBV7-9 | . | TGTGCCAGCAGCCTTAGGGCGGACGAGCAGTTCTTC | CASSLRADEQFF
. | TRBJ1-5 | TRBV29-1 | . | TGCAGCGTCGGGGACGGCTTTCTGGGCAATCAGCCCCAGCATTTT | CSVGDGFLGNQPQHF
. | TRBJ1-2 | TRBV18 | . | TGTGCCAGCTCACCACCGGAGAACTATGGCTACACCTTC | CASSPPENYGYTF
. | TRBJ1-6 | TRBV4-1 | . | TGCGCCAGCAGCCAAGATAGGGGCCGTGATTCACCCCTCCACTTT | CASSQDRGRDSPLHF
. | TRBJ2-2 | TRBV20-1 | . | TGCAGTGCTCGGGAGACCGGGGAGCTGTTTTTT | CSARETGELFF
. | TRBJ1-1 | TRBV30 | TRBD1 | TGTGCCCGAGGGGGCAACACTGAAGCTTTCTTT | CARGGNTEAFF
. | TRBJ1-2 | TRBV19 | TRBD1 | TGTGCCAGTAGGGCCGGGACAGGATATGGCTACACCTTC | CASRAGTGYGYTF
. | TRBJ1-1 | TRBV7-3 | TRBD1 | TGTGCCAGCAGCTCTGGACAGGGCACTGAAGCTTTCTTT | CASSSGQGTEAFF
once | TRBJ1-1 | TRBV7-2 | . | TGTGCCAGCAGCTTAACGGCCCATCCGGACACTGAAGCTTTCTTT | CASSLTAHPDTEAFF
. | TRBJ1-1 | TRBV6-2/TRBV6-3 | . | TGTGCCAGCAGCACAGGCGTTCTTGAAGCTTTCTTT | CASSTGVLEAFF
. | TRBJ1-1 | TRBV3-1/TRBV3-2 | . | TGTGCCAGCAGCCGGTCTCGGGGCGTGCGGGCTTTCTTT | CASSRSRGVRAFF
. | TRBJ2-3 | TRBV7-6 | TRBD2 | TGTGCCAGCAGCTTTGGACTAGCGGATACGCAGTATTTT | CASSFGLADTQYF
. | TRBJ1-6 | TRBV18 | . | TGTGCCAGCTCTCCAACTGATTTAAATTCACCCCTCCACTTT | CASSPTDLNSPLHF